Listed below are T cell receptor beta chains from one sample, sequenced in a study of cytomegalovirus exposure and HLA in healthy donors. Clones were read by immunoSEQ multiplex PCR, and TCRdb kept only the in-frame ones, dropping some. The table includes approximately 120,000 clones, about four fifths detected once. The sample comprised PBMCs. Every receptor here comes from a man aged 18 to 29 in good health and CMV-seronegative. Each CDR3 is given with its conserved first and last residue. Fields, in order: clone size, V gene, J gene, D gene, CDR3 protein, CDR3 DNA. The D gene is left open where the match is weak. A clone size is listed for some rows: how often the clone was seen (once, few, many), or a class if it is expanded.

size: -
V: TRBV5-1
J: TRBJ2-2
D: TRBD2
CDR3: CASRLTSGGPNTGELFF
DNA: TGCGCCAGCAGGCTGACTAGCGGGGGGCCGAACACCGGGGAGCTGTTTTTT

size: -
V: TRBV5-1
J: TRBJ1-1
D: -
CDR3: CASSLDRLNTEAFF
DNA: TGCGCCAGCAGCTTGGACAGGTTGAACACTGAAGCTTTCTTT

size: -
V: TRBV6-6
J: TRBJ2-3
D: TRBD2
CDR3: CASSSIAGGQDTQYF
DNA: TGTGCCAGCAGTTCCATAGCGGGGGGGCAAGATACGCAGTATTTT

size: -
V: TRBV7-6
J: TRBJ2-7
D: -
CDR3: CASSLGQGGYEQYF
DNA: TGTGCCAGCAGCTTAGGACAGGGAGGTTACGAGCAGTACTTC

size: -
V: TRBV6-9
J: TRBJ2-1
D: -
CDR3: CASGLAGEQFF
DNA: TGTGCCAGCGGCCTGGCGGGTGAGCAGTTCTTC

size: -
V: TRBV10-2
J: TRBJ1-2
D: -
CDR3: CASSESWTATHYGYTF
DNA: TGCGCCAGCAGTGAGTCCTGGACAGCGACGCACTATGGCTACACCTTC

size: -
V: TRBV11-2
J: TRBJ1-1
D: -
CDR3: CASSLGRATEAFF
DNA: TGTGCCAGCAGCTTGGGCAGGGCTACTGAAGCTTTCTTT

size: -
V: TRBV11-2
J: TRBJ1-1
D: -
CDR3: CASSLRRNTEAFF
DNA: TGTGCCAGCAGCTTACGGAGGAACACTGAAGCTTTCTTT

size: -
V: TRBV5-6
J: TRBJ2-7
D: TRBD1
CDR3: CASSPHPGTGSYEQYF
DNA: TGTGCCAGCAGCCCTCATCCGGGGACAGGGTCCTACGAGCAGTACTTC

size: once
V: TRBV4-1
J: TRBJ2-6
D: -
CDR3: CASSPPLRGASGANVLTF
DNA: TGCGCCAGCAGCCCACCTCTTCGGGGAGCGTCCGGGGCCAACGTCCTGACTTTC

size: once
V: TRBV10-2
J: TRBJ1-1
D: -
CDR3: CASSDRNTEAFF
DNA: TGCGCCAGCAGTGACAGGAACACTGAAGCTTTCTTT

size: once
V: TRBV7-9
J: TRBJ1-1
D: TRBD1
CDR3: CASRFLGGTWTGNTEAFF
DNA: TGTGCCAGCAGGTTCTTAGGGGGGACTTGGACAGGGAACACTGAAGCTTTCTTT

size: once
V: TRBV9
J: TRBJ2-3
D: -
CDR3: CASSVGFKGKGGTDTQYF
DNA: TGTGCCAGCAGCGTAGGTTTCAAGGGGAAGGGGGGCACAGATACGCAGTATTTT

size: few
V: TRBV5-1
J: TRBJ2-7
D: TRBD2
CDR3: CASFYGLAGGSSYEQYF
DNA: TGCGCCAGCTTCTACGGACTAGCGGGGGGGAGCTCCTACGAGCAGTACTTC

size: -
V: TRBV14
J: TRBJ2-5
D: -
CDR3: CASSQVLVWMSAGQQETQYF
DNA: TGTGCCAGCAGCCAAGTTTTGGTTTGGATGTCGGCAGGGCAGCAAGAGACCCAGTACTTC

size: -
V: TRBV7-9
J: TRBJ1-1
D: -
CDR3: CASSLTQGQTEAFF
DNA: TGTGCCAGCAGCTTGACGCAGGGGCAAACTGAAGCTTTCTTT

size: -
V: TRBV11-2
J: TRBJ1-6
D: TRBD1
CDR3: CASSSAWTGKRNSPLHF
DNA: TGTGCCAGCAGCTCAGCTTGGACAGGGAAAAGGAATTCACCCCTCCACTTT

size: -
V: TRBV5-1
J: TRBJ1-2
D: -
CDR3: CASSEGFNYGYTF
DNA: TGCGCCAGCAGTGAGGGCTTCAACTATGGCTACACCTTC

size: -
V: TRBV12-5
J: TRBJ2-3
D: -
CDR3: CASGLGSGSTDTQYF
DNA: TGTGCTAGTGGTTTGGGGTCGGGTAGCACAGATACGCAGTATTTT

size: -
V: TRBV5-4
J: TRBJ1-2
D: -
CDR3: CASSHGQLYYRGPNYGYTF
DNA: TGTGCCAGCAGCCACGGACAGCTATACTATAGGGGCCCCAACTATGGCTACACCTTC

size: -
V: TRBV6-1
J: TRBJ1-1
D: TRBD1
CDR3: CASRALGQAYGAFF
DNA: TGTGCCAGCAGGGCCCTGGGACAGGCCTACGGAGCTTTCTTT

size: -
V: TRBV14
J: TRBJ1-2
D: -
CDR3: CASSQWATSYGYTF
DNA: TGTGCCAGCAGCCAATGGGCCACCAGCTATGGCTACACCTTC

size: few
V: TRBV27
J: TRBJ1-4
D: -
CDR3: CASSPFNEKLFF
DNA: TGTGCCAGCAGCCCTTTTAATGAAAAACTGTTTTTT

size: -
V: TRBV19
J: TRBJ1-2
D: TRBD1
CDR3: CASSRQGETGYTF
DNA: TGTGCCAGTAGTAGACAGGGGGAGACTGGCTACACCTTC

size: -
V: TRBV6-4
J: TRBJ2-2
D: -
CDR3: CASSPNGNTGELFF
DNA: TGTGCCAGCAGTCCCAACGGGAACACCGGGGAGCTGTTTTTT

size: -
V: TRBV29-1
J: TRBJ1-2
D: TRBD1
CDR3: CSVGQQGEGYTF
DNA: TGCAGCGTTGGTCAACAGGGGGAAGGCTACACCTTC

size: -
V: TRBV7-9
J: TRBJ1-2
D: TRBD1
CDR3: CASSLVQGQLYGYTF
DNA: TGTGCCAGCAGCTTGGTCCAGGGACAGCTCTATGGCTACACCTTC

size: -
V: TRBV4-1
J: TRBJ2-1
D: -
CDR3: CASSIRQESYNEQFF
DNA: TGCGCCAGCAGCATACGACAGGAATCCTACAATGAGCAGTTCTTC

size: -
V: TRBV15
J: TRBJ1-2
D: -
CDR3: CATSREGAEDTF
DNA: TGTGCCACCAGCAGAGAAGGGGCAGAAGACACCTTC

size: -
V: TRBV27
J: TRBJ2-7
D: -
CDR3: CASSWGSSPNEQYF
DNA: TGTGCCAGCAGCTGGGGCAGCTCCCCAAACGAGCAGTACTTC

size: -
V: TRBV18
J: TRBJ1-1
D: -
CDR3: CASSLNGGTEAFF
DNA: TGTGCCAGCTCATTGAACGGTGGCACTGAAGCTTTCTTT

size: once
V: TRBV19
J: TRBJ1-2
D: TRBD1
CDR3: CASTRTGGANNYGYTF
DNA: TGTGCCAGCACTAGGACAGGGGGCGCGAATAACTATGGCTACACCTTC

size: -
V: TRBV18
J: TRBJ1-3
D: TRBD1
CDR3: CASSTLGQGAKSTSGNTIYF
DNA: TGTGCCAGCTCAACCTTGGGACAGGGGGCGAAGTCAACCTCTGGAAACACCATATATTTT

size: -
V: TRBV5-4
J: TRBJ1-1
D: TRBD1
CDR3: CTSSPRQGMNTEAFF
DNA: TGTACCAGCAGCCCGAGACAGGGGATGAACACTGAAGCTTTCTTT

size: few
V: TRBV7-9
J: TRBJ1-2
D: -
CDR3: CASSFRNDRRGYTF
DNA: TGTGCCAGCAGCTTTCGTAACGACAGGCGCGGCTACACCTTC

size: once
V: TRBV10-3
J: TRBJ2-2
D: -
CDR3: CAMRDNANTGELFF
DNA: TGTGCCATGAGGGACAATGCGAACACCGGGGAGCTGTTTTTT

size: few
V: TRBV27
J: TRBJ2-1
D: -
CDR3: CASSLLNSYNEQFF
DNA: TGTGCCAGCAGTCTCCTAAACTCCTACAATGAGCAGTTCTTC

size: -
V: TRBV2
J: TRBJ2-7
D: -
CDR3: CASSALRVDRILAYEQYF
DNA: TGTGCCAGCAGTGCTTTGCGGGTAGACAGGATTTTAGCCTACGAGCAGTACTTC

size: once
V: TRBV27
J: TRBJ2-7
D: -
CDR3: CASSLDARGYEQYF
DNA: TGTGCCAGCAGTTTGGACGCCAGGGGCTACGAGCAGTACTTC

size: -
V: TRBV2
J: TRBJ2-3
D: -
CDR3: CASSEGTSRGYF
DNA: TGTGCCAGCAGTGAAGGGACGTCCAGGGGGTATTTT

size: few
V: TRBV7-2
J: TRBJ1-1
D: -
CDR3: CASSLNRNTEAFF
DNA: TGTGCCAGCAGCTTAAACAGGAACACTGAAGCTTTCTTT

size: -
V: TRBV2
J: TRBJ2-5
D: -
CDR3: CASSDLVRSGRGLETQYF
DNA: TGTGCCAGCAGTGATCTGGTTCGTTCGGGCAGGGGTTTAGAGACCCAGTACTTC

size: -
V: TRBV9
J: TRBJ2-7
D: TRBD1
CDR3: CASSVETGGYEQYF
DNA: TGTGCCAGCAGCGTAGAGACAGGGGGCTACGAGCAGTACTTC

size: -
V: TRBV11-2
J: TRBJ2-7
D: TRBD2
CDR3: CASRRGASGGYLLEQYF
DNA: TGTGCCAGCAGACGGGGGGCCAGCGGGGGCTACTTATTGGAGCAGTACTTC

size: -
V: TRBV6-5
J: TRBJ1-3
D: -
CDR3: CASRSSGNTIYF
DNA: TGTGCCAGCAGGAGCTCTGGAAACACCATATATTTT

size: -
V: TRBV7-8
J: TRBJ2-3
D: TRBD2
CDR3: CASSPAPASGGSYGNTQYF
DNA: TGTGCCAGCAGCCCCGCTCCCGCTAGCGGGGGGTCCTATGGAAATACGCAGTATTTT

size: -
V: TRBV12-5
J: TRBJ1-2
D: TRBD1
CDR3: CASGQGAGVYGYTF
DNA: TGTGCTAGTGGTCAGGGGGCAGGGGTATATGGCTACACCTTC

size: -
V: TRBV19
J: TRBJ1-2
D: TRBD1
CDR3: CASSPDRVGGYTF
DNA: TGTGCCAGTAGTCCCGACAGGGTAGGGGGCTACACCTTC

size: -
V: TRBV9
J: TRBJ1-1
D: TRBD1
CDR3: CAGSVGQGDMNTEAFF
DNA: TGTGCCGGCAGCGTAGGACAGGGGGACATGAACACTGAAGCTTTCTTT

size: -
V: TRBV7-3
J: TRBJ2-7
D: TRBD1
CDR3: CASSAGTGGLTSYEQYF
DNA: TGTGCCAGCAGCGCCGGGACAGGGGGCCTTACTTCCTACGAGCAGTACTTC